Only one count was recorded for the clone carrying this T cell receptor (beta chain). The V and J ends lost 5 bases and 8 bases, in that order; junction bases with no gene match: 12. Per germline, CDR1 SGHVS and CDR2 FQNEAQ. CDR3 length equals 16 residues. Sequenced by immunoSEQ multiplex PCR; TCRdb stores in-frame clones only, minus some. The data contain hundreds of thousands of clones, around four fifths of them singletons. This sample was included in a study of blood T cell repertoires in COVID-19. For the study at large: Samples of COVID-19 (acute and convalescent) were obtained from the United States, Italy and Spain. Sources were T cells, B-cell-depleted T cells, or PBMCs; the material itself was cDNA or gDNA.

The TCR originated in a woman between 40 and 55 years old with active or convalescent COVID-19. The gene calls are TRBV7-8 and TRBJ1-4; 9 nucleotides agree with TRBD1. The sample comprised peripheral blood. CDR3 bases: TGTGCCAGCAGCGAACCGGCCGGGACAGGGTGGGAAAAACTGTTTTTT. As protein: CASSEPAGTGWEKLFF.